What follows are 25 T cell receptor beta chains derived from one specimen sequenced in a study of tumor-infiltrating lymphocytes in oesophageal squamous cell carcinoma. TCRdb passed the PCR reads through MiXCR, listing each CDR3 protein once. The sample holds 15,000 to 25,000 distinct CDR3 sequences, around 39% seen once. The specimen was esophageal tumor tissue. Every receptor here comes from a male donor with esophageal squamous cell carcinoma.

Details on this clonotype: The germline gene is not matched at one end of the junction; a read error may be the cause. V and J are TRBV12-3 or TRBV12-4 and TRBJ2-5; tentatively, D is TRBD2 (6 bases). The DNA end favors TRBJ2-7, so the J call may be wrong. The CDR3 runs to 13 residues. The CDR3 DNA follows: TGTGCCGGCAGTTTTGCGGGGACCTACGAGCAGTACTTC. It encodes CAGSFAGTYEQYF.

A few counts support this clonotype. A much larger clone sits a single nucleotide away, making a read error possible. The chain is built from TRBV4-1 and TRBJ2-5; the D is unclear. The J call may be in error: the DNA end matches TRBJ2-1 better. This CDR3 spans 14 amino acids. Looked up from germline, CDR1 is MGHRA and CDR2 is YSYEKL. This CDR3 reads CASSQELKPYEQFF. Written as DNA, the CDR3 is TGCGCCAGCAGCCAAGAATTGAAACCCTACGAGCAGTTCTTC.

With respect to this clonotype: As the CDR3 is not closed by the conserved phenylalanine or tryptophan, this likely results from a read error. The DNA is omitted, as the CDR3 cannot be located on it reliably, and the CDR3 follows TCRdb's listing. V is TRBV6-8 and J is TRBJ2-2; the tabulated D call, TRBD2, remains unverified against the DNA. The CDR3 region is 20 residues in length, termini included. Germline lookup yields CDR1 MNHGY and CDR2 SAAAGT. CDR3 protein: CASSYPSGLAGRAMSSSSAP.

This clonotype was detected many times. V gene TRBV6-1 combines with J gene TRBJ2-5; 11 nucleotides line up with TRBD2. Unmatched junction bases numbered 22, after V lost 4 bases and J lost 0 bases. The CDR3 loop spans 22 amino acids. CDR1 is MNHNS, CDR2 SASEGT, per germline. CDR3 loop: CASSGRIRPGLAVGVHQETQYF. As DNA, the CDR3 is TGTGCCAGCAGTGGCCGGATCAGGCCGGGACTAGCGGTGGGGGTGCACCAAGAGACCCAGTACTTC.

This clonotype was counted at least ten times. The gene calls are TRBV4-1 and TRBJ2-7; 9 bases map to TRBD1. CDR3 size: 13 residues. V shed 3 bases, J shed 4 bases, and the junction held 1 base outside the gene matches. CDR1 and CDR2 from the germline V gene are MGHRA and YSYEKL. In nucleotides, the CDR3 is TGCGCCAGCAGCCACGGACAGGGGTACGAGCAGTACTTC. This encodes CASSHGQGYEQYF.

Details on this clonotype: A much larger clone sits a single nucleotide away, making a read error possible. The chain has TRBV5-3 and TRBJ2-7; D is ambiguous. TRBV5-3 is placed among ORFs of uncertain function. The CDR3 is 13 amino acids. The CDR3 DNA is TGTGCCAGCAGCTTGACTGGTGCCAATGAGCAGTACTTC. This translates into CASSLTGANEQYF.

The V and J genes are TRBV24-1 and TRBJ2-7, with a tentative D call TRBD1 (6 bases). TRBJ1-2 matches the DNA end more closely, so the J call is doubtful. This CDR3 region has 14 residues. Germline CDR1 and CDR2: KGHDR and SFDVKD. CDR3 bases: TGTGCCACCAGTGACCGGGTGGACAGTGAGGGCTACACCTTC. This encodes CATSDRVDSEGYTF.

The chain combines TRBV9 with TRBJ2-5; D uncertain. Judging by the DNA end, TRBJ2-7 fits better; the J call may be wrong. Germline V CDR1 and CDR2: SGDLS, YYNGEE. The CDR3 is 14 residues long. The CDR3 nucleotides are TGTGCCAGCAGCCCCCACGACTTACGGCGCGAGCAGTACTTC. Protein: CASSPHDLRREQYF.

This clonotype was picked up many times. At one of its ends the junction is not consistent with the germline gene, which may arise from a read error. The J gene is TRBJ2-2, the V gene TRBV7-7; D may be TRBD1 (5 bases). Germline CDR1 is SSHAT and CDR2 is FNYEAQ (reference sequence). This CDR3 is built from 16 residues. The DNA for the CDR3 is TGTGCTAGCAGCCCCCTGACGCCAGGGATGGCCGGGGAGCTGTTTTTT. Protein: CASSPLTPGMAGELFF.

A word on this clonotype: The conserved phenylalanine or tryptophan normally closing the CDR3 is absent here, so this likely arose from a read error. The DNA is omitted, as the CDR3 cannot be located on it reliably, and the CDR3 follows TCRdb's listing. The J gene is TRBJ1-1, the V gene TRBV24-1. CDR1 is KGHDR, CDR2 SFDVKD, per germline. The length of the CDR3 is 9 amino acids, counting both ends. CDR3: CATSDALTS.

The V and J genes are TRBV7-9 and TRBJ1-5, with D perhaps TRBD1 (6 bases). Per the germline V gene, CDR1 is SEHNR and CDR2 is FQNEAQ (reference sequence). V lost 1 base and J lost 5, with 21 bases in between. This CDR3 has 18 amino acids. The CDR3 spells CASSLEGGLGAVDQPQHF. In DNA form, the CDR3 reads TGTGCCAGCAGCTTAGAGGGGGGTTTGGGGGCCGTCGATCAGCCCCAGCATTTT. The full variable domain, rest sourced from reference TRBV7-9 and TRBJ1-5, is DTGVSQNPRHKITKRGQNVTFRCDPISEHNRLYWYRQTLGQGPEFLTYFQNEAQLEKSRLLSDRFSAERPKGSFSTLEIQRTEQGDSAMYLCASSLEGGLGAVDQPQHFGDGTRLSIL.

The chain joins TRBV20-1 to TRBJ2-3, with 11 bases matching TRBD1. V lost 5 bases, J lost 14 bases, and 18 bases stayed unmatched. From germline, CDR1 is DFQATT and CDR2 SNEGSKA (reference sequence). This CDR3 has 15 amino acids. The CDR3: CSAFFRDRGTGELYF. For the CDR3, the DNA is TGCAGTGCTTTTTTCCGGGACAGGGGGACGGGGGAGCTGTATTTT.

The CDR3 sequence is CASSKLAGYNEQFF. As DNA, the CDR3 is TGTGCCAGTAGTAAACTAGCGGGTTACAATGAGCAGTTCTTC. V usage is TRBV19 and J usage is TRBJ2-1; 9 bases line up with TRBD2. The CDR3 loop spans 14 amino acids. Germline values: CDR1 LNHDA, CDR2 SQIVND (reference sequence). J lost 4 bases, V lost 4 bases, and 2 bases had no gene match.

This clonotype ranks as medium-sized (0.01 to 0.1%). Here the CDR3 DNA reads TGTGCCAGCAGTACCTCAGGGGGCTCTCAGCCCCAGCATTTT. This translates into CASSTSGGSQPQHF. The V gene is TRBV6-1, the J gene TRBJ1-5; 8 nucleotides align to TRBD1. The CDR3 loop spans 14 amino acids. Germline values: CDR1 MNHNS, CDR2 SASEGT. V gave up 5 bases and J gave up 6 bases; unmatched junction bases: 6.

This clonotype was seen ten or more times. V and J are TRBV10-1 and TRBJ2-1; 14 bases are shared with TRBD2. V lost 3 bases and J lost 7; bases outside the gene matches: 8. Germline loops: CDR1 WNHNN, CDR2 SYGVQD (reference sequence). CDR3 length: 17 residues. CDR3 amino acids: CASSDPGTSGRRNEQFF. The CDR3 coding sequence is TGCGCCAGCAGTGATCCCGGGACTAGCGGGAGAAGGAATGAGCAGTTCTTC.

The chain couples TRBV2 to TRBJ1-2; D possibly corresponds to TRBD1 (5 bases). This CDR3 contains 14 residues. Germline V gives CDR1 SNHLY, CDR2 FYNNEI. Trimming left V 7 bases short and J 0 bases short, with 12 bases between. CDR3 nucleotide sequence: TGTGCCAGCATTTTTACAGGCTCTAACTATGGCTACACCTTC. Translation: CASIFTGSNYGYTF. The full variable domain, in which reference TRBV2 and TRBJ1-2 provide the parts outside the CDR3, is EPEVTQTPSHQVTQMGQEVILRCVPISNHLYFYWYRQILGQKVEFLVSFYNNEISEKSEIFDDQFSVERPDGSNFTLKIRSTKLEDSAMYFCASIFTGSNYGYTFGSGTRLTVV.

In this sample, this clonotype is medium-sized (0.01 to 0.1%). The chain uses TRBV6-1 and TRBJ1-1; D ambiguous. The germline V gene has CDR1 MNHNS and CDR2 SASEGT. V lost 9 bases, J lost 0 bases, and 17 bases lay in between. The CDR3 sequence is 15 residues long. The CDR3 DNA reads TGTGCCAGTTTCGATCTGGGGAGACTGAACACTGAAGCTTTCTTT. Protein: CASFDLGRLNTEAFF.

This clonotype is categorized as medium-sized. The CDR3, as DNA: TGTGCCAGCAGACAGGGTTTTAGAGAGACCCAGTACTTC. Translation gives CASRQGFRETQYF. The chain couples TRBV6-1 to TRBJ2-5; D might be TRBD1 (6 bases). V was clipped by 6 bases and J by 4 bases, with 12 bases between them. This CDR3 is built from 13 residues. Germline V CDR1 and CDR2: MNHNS, SASEGT.

Regarding this clonotype: Likely a read error: the CDR3 ends without its conserved phenylalanine or tryptophan. Because the CDR3's place on the DNA is in doubt, the DNA is left out and the CDR3 is given as listed by TCRdb. The chain recombines TRBV7-8 with TRBJ2-6; the table names TRBD2, a call not compared with the DNA. Looked up from germline, CDR1 is SGHVS and CDR2 is FQNEAQ. The CDR3 sequence runs 18 residues, both termini included. CDR3 in amino acids: CASRSQREGQDNEQFFGP.

The CDR3 sequence: CASSLDTSGNYEQYF. The DNA of the CDR3 is TGTGCCAGCAGCTTAGACACTAGCGGGAACTACGAGCAGTACTTC. V and J are TRBV7-2 and TRBJ2-5; 10 bases align to TRBD2. The DNA end is more similar to TRBJ2-7, so the J call may be wrong. Per germline, CDR1 SGHTA and CDR2 FQGNSA. CDR3 size: 15 residues.

This clonotype was observed many times. V and J are TRBV5-1 and TRBJ2-1; 7 bases are a match to TRBD2. The CDR3 has 15 amino acids. Trimming took 2 bases from V and 7 from J; bases not matched to a gene: 9. Per germline, CDR1 SGHRS and CDR2 YFSETQ. This CDR3 is CASSFGAGWGNEQFF. The CDR3 nucleotides read TGCGCCAGCAGCTTCGGAGCGGGATGGGGGAATGAGCAGTTCTTC.

The rearrangement links TRBV7-6 to TRBJ1-2, with D unclear. V shed 1 base and J shed 6 bases, with 6 bases lying between them. The CDR3 spans 12 residues. Per the germline V gene, CDR1 is SGHVS and CDR2 is FNYEAQ. CDR3 amino acids: CASSLDQNGYTF. As DNA, the CDR3 is TGTGCCAGCAGCTTAGACCAAAATGGCTACACCTTC.

This clonotype occurred a few times. J is TRBJ2-5 and V is TRBV15; D gene unclear. Trimming took off 1 base at V and 4 bases at J, with 13 bases between the two ends. The CDR3 is 15 residues long. Germline V CDR1 and CDR2: LNHNV, YYDKDF (reference sequence). CDR3 sequence reads: CATSRGKGIIETQYF. The CDR3 DNA reads TGTGCCACCAGCAGAGGAAAAGGGATTATAGAGACCCAGTACTTC.

By proportion, this clonotype is medium-sized. This chain joins TRBV7-8 and TRBJ1-1; D is undetermined. Trimming left V 1 base short and J 5 bases short, with 8 bases between. Germline CDR1 and CDR2: SGHVS and FQNEAQ. The CDR3 covers 13 residues. In DNA form, the CDR3 reads TGTGCCAGCAGCTTAGATGTGGATACTGAAGCTTTCTTT. The encoded protein is CASSLDVDTEAFF. The whole variable domain, remainder taken from reference TRBV7-8 and TRBJ1-1, is GAGVSQSPRYKVAKRGQDVALRCDPISGHVSLFWYQQALGQGPEFLTYFQNEAQLDKSGLPSDRFFAERPEGSVSTLKIQRTQQEDSAVYLCASSLDVDTEAFFGQGTRLTVV.

By share of the sample, this clonotype is medium-sized. J is TRBJ2-3 and V is TRBV6-1; either TRBD1 or TRBD2 may supply D (7 bases each). The germline V gene encodes CDR1 MNHNS and CDR2 SASEGT. This CDR3 region has 14 residues. V dropped 8 bases and J dropped 4 bases, with 16 bases sitting between them. CDR3 sequence (DNA): TGTGCCAGCGGACTAGGGGGCCGAGCAGATACGCAGTATTTT. Translation: CASGLGGRADTQYF.